One sample yielded the 22 T cell receptor beta chains listed below, sequenced in a study of siplizumab effects on memory and regulatory T cells. Generated by immunoSEQ multiplex PCR, the TCRdb table keeps only in-frame clones and is missing some. The data contain roughly 110,000 clones, 93% of them singletons. The sequenced sample consisted of non-Treg CD4+ T cells sorted from blood. Receptor source: a human donor in good health.

V gene TRBV5-1 combines with J gene TRBJ2-5; 9 bases align to TRBD1. V lost 5 bases to trimming and J lost 1 base; unmatched junction nucleotides: 3. This CDR3 contains 14 residues. Germline loops: CDR1 SGHRS, CDR2 YFSETQ. CDR3 in amino acids: CASRTGGTQETQYF. CDR3 bases: TGCGCCAGCAGGACAGGGGGGACCCAAGAGACCCAGTACTTC. The full variable domain, with the rest looked up from reference TRBV5-1 and TRBJ2-5, is KAGVTQTPRYLIKTRGQQVTLSCSPISGHRSVSWYQQTPGQGLQFLFEYFSETQRNKGNFPGRFSGRQFSNSRSEMNVSTLELGDSALYLCASRTGGTQETQYFGPGTRLLVL.

The V gene is TRBV25-1, the J gene TRBJ1-2; D is undetermined. CDR3 length equals 14 residues. Germline V CDR1 and CDR2: MGHDK, SYGVNS. Trimming took off 5 bases at V and 4 bases at J, with 14 bases between the two ends. CDR3 sequence: CASSHSASRYGYTF. For the CDR3, the DNA is TGTGCCAGCAGTCATTCGGCCTCCCGCTATGGCTACACCTTC.

This clone showed up just a few times. The chain combines TRBV2 with TRBJ1-1; D unresolved. The CDR3 consists of 10 residues. V shed 10 bases and J shed 7 bases, with 10 bases lying between them. Germline V CDR1 and CDR2: SNHLY, FYNNEI. CDR3 sequence (DNA): TGTGCCACTCGATTGGGTGAAGCTTTCTTT. Residues: CATRLGEAFF.

Written as DNA, the CDR3 is TGTGCCAGCAGCGCCCCAGGGGAGAATCAGCCCCAGCATTTT. It codes for CASSAPGENQPQHF. The rearrangement uses TRBV9 and TRBJ1-5; D may be TRBD1 (6 bases). The CDR3 totals 14 residues. V shed 3 bases and J shed 4 bases, with 11 bases lying between them. Germline CDR1 and CDR2: SGDLS and YYNGEE.

The V gene is TRBV7-3, the J gene TRBJ2-2; 7 positions agree with TRBD1. Looked up from germline, CDR1 is SGHTA and CDR2 is FQGTGA. Trimming cost V 4 bases and J 1 base; bases outside gene matches: 9. There are 17 residues in the CDR3. The CDR3 region has the DNA TGTGCCAGCAGCTATCTACCGACAGGGTTGAACACCGGGGAGCTGTTTTTT. Translated: CASSYLPTGLNTGELFF. The whole variable domain, filled in from reference TRBV7-3 and TRBJ2-2, reads GAGVSQTPSNKVTEKGKYVELRCDPISGHTALYWYRQSLGQGPEFLIYFQGTGAADDSGLPNDRFFAVRPEGSVSTLKIQRTERGDSAVYLCASSYLPTGLNTGELFFGEGSRLTVL.

The chain recombines TRBV7-9 with TRBJ2-1, with 10 bases fitting TRBD1. The germline CDR1 and CDR2 sequences are SEHNR and FQNEAQ (reference sequence). The CDR3 runs 16 residues. J was trimmed by 6 bases and V by 5 bases; bases with no gene match: 10. The CDR3 is CASSVSGTGASNEQFF. CDR3 in DNA: TGTGCCAGCAGCGTATCGGGGACAGGGGCATCCAATGAGCAGTTCTTC. The entire variable domain, with the rest obtained from reference TRBV7-9 and TRBJ2-1, is as follows: DTGVSQNPRHKITKRGQNVTFRCDPISEHNRLYWYRQTLGQGPEFLTYFQNEAQLEKSRLLSDRFSAERPKGSFSTLEIQRTEQGDSAMYLCASSVSGTGASNEQFFGPGTRLTVL.

This chain links TRBV7-9 with TRBJ1-1, with 9 bases identical to TRBD1. V dropped 6 bases and J dropped 2; count of bases not matched to a gene: 4. Looked up from germline, CDR1 is SEHNR and CDR2 is FQNEAQ (reference sequence). The CDR3 extends over 14 amino acids. The CDR3: CASRYRGLNTEAFF. The CDR3 nucleotides are TGTGCCAGCAGATACAGGGGGCTCAACACTGAAGCTTTCTTT.

With regard to this clone: Distinct nucleotide sequences in the sample also encode this CDR3. The rearrangement links TRBV12-5 to TRBJ1-2; D may be TRBD1 (6 bases). Per germline, CDR1 LGHNT and CDR2 FRNRAP. CDR3 size: 12 residues. V lost 6 bases to trimming and J lost 11 bases, with 16 bases between them. The CDR3 sequence is CASGRDTGGYTF. Here the CDR3 DNA reads TGTGCTAGTGGCCGGGACACCGGGGGTTACACCTTC.

The gene calls are TRBV29-1 and TRBJ2-6, with 8 nucleotides matching TRBD1. This CDR3 spans 15 amino acids. V shed 4 bases and J 12 bases; nucleotides not matched to a gene: 14. Germline V lookup: CDR1 SQVTM, CDR2 ANQGSEA. The CDR3 region has the DNA TGCAGCGTTGTACCGCTGGACAGGGATTTCGGCGTCCTGACTTTC. Protein sequence: CSVVPLDRDFGVLTF.

The V call is TRBV19, the J call TRBJ2-5, with 9 positions matching TRBD1. J lost 5 bases, V lost 2 bases, and 6 bases had no gene match. The CDR3 sequence is 15 residues long. Germline V lookup: CDR1 LNHDA, CDR2 SQIVND (reference sequence). The CDR3 here is CASSILETGGETQYF. CDR3 bases: TGTGCCAGTAGTATACTTGAAACAGGGGGCGAGACCCAGTACTTC.

The rearrangement links TRBV5-1 to TRBJ2-1; D possibly matches TRBD1 or TRBD2 (5 bases each). V was clipped by 1 base and J by 6 bases, with 8 bases between them. Germline values: CDR1 SGHRS, CDR2 YFSETQ. The CDR3 has 13 residues. CDR3 DNA: TGCGCCAGCAGCTTGACTGGGACCAATGAGCAGTTCTTC. Amino acid sequence: CASSLTGTNEQFF.

V gene TRBV5-4 combines with J gene TRBJ1-1; the match to TRBD1 covers 8 bases. The germline V gene has CDR1 SGHNT and CDR2 YYREEE (reference sequence). This CDR3 has 16 residues. Trimming took 2 bases from V and 1 from J; bases not matched to a gene: 7. CDR3 amino acids: CASSFLGQGRNTEAFF. For the CDR3, the DNA is TGTGCCAGCAGCTTCCTAGGACAGGGCCGGAACACTGAAGCTTTCTTT.

The genes are TRBV5-1 and TRBJ2-2; D possibly corresponds to TRBD1 (6 bases). Trimming left V 3 bases short and J 7 bases short, with 16 bases between. The CDR3 totals 15 residues. CDR1 and CDR2 from the germline V gene are SGHRS and YFSETQ. The DNA for the CDR3 is TGCGCCAGCAGCTCCGCAGACAGGTCCGGCGGGGAGCTGTTTTTT. It encodes CASSSADRSGGELFF.

This chain joins TRBV7-2 and TRBJ1-6; TRBD1 matches 7 bases. V shed 9 bases, J shed 7 bases, and the junction held 12 bases outside the gene matches. Germline lookup yields CDR1 SGHTA and CDR2 FQGNSA. CDR3 length: 15 residues. The CDR3 region is CASTGTANLNSPLHF. Here the CDR3 DNA reads TGTGCCAGTACGGGGACAGCCAACCTGAATTCACCCCTCCACTTT.

The chain links TRBV10-3 to TRBJ2-2; possibly TRBD1 for D (5 bases). There are 13 residues in the CDR3. Germline values: CDR1 ENHRY, CDR2 SYGVKD. The ends were cut back, 6 bases at V and 6 bases at J, with 11 bases in the middle. CDR3 DNA: TGTGCCATCAGACCTACAGGTTCCGGGGAGCTGTTTTTT. Translated: CAIRPTGSGELFF.

The chain has TRBV5-1 and TRBJ1-3; tentatively, D is TRBD1 (6 bases). The CDR3 sequence is 15 residues long. CDR1 SGHRS and CDR2 YFSETQ come from the germline V gene. V shed 4 bases and J shed 1 base, with 12 bases lying between them. The CDR3 region has the DNA TGCGCCAGCAGCCAAAGGGGGGGTTCTGGAAACACCATATATTTT. This translates into CASSQRGGSGNTIYF.

V and J are TRBV10-1 and TRBJ2-7; D is perhaps TRBD1 or TRBD2 (5 bases each). The CDR3 is 11 residues long. CDR1 is WNHNN and CDR2 is SYGVQD in the germline V gene (reference sequence). V lost 3 bases, J lost 9 bases, and 9 bases lay in between. The DNA of the CDR3 is TGCGCCAGCAGTGATATGAGGGGGCAGTACTTC. Residues: CASSDMRGQYF.

The sample holds one count of this clone. This sequence joins TRBV19 and TRBJ1-3; TRBD1 matches 9 bases. Trimming took 6 bases from V and 0 from J; bases not matched to a gene: 6. The CDR3 spans 16 residues. CDR1 and CDR2 from the germline V gene are LNHDA and SQIVND (reference sequence). This chain's CDR3 is CASRRTGDPSGNTIYF. As DNA, the CDR3 is TGTGCCAGTAGAAGGACAGGGGACCCCTCTGGAAACACCATATATTTT. Supplemented by reference TRBV19 and TRBJ1-3, the full variable domain reads DGGITQSPKYLFRKEGQNVTLSCEQNLNHDAMYWYRQDPGQGLRLIYYSQIVNDFQKGDIAEGYSVSREKKESFPLTVTSAQKNPTAFYLCASRRTGDPSGNTIYFGEGSWLTVV.

The V call is TRBV12-5, the J call TRBJ2-1, with TRBD2 matching 8 bases. The germline gives CDR1 LGHNT, CDR2 FRNRAP. The V and J ends lost 5 bases and 8 bases, in that order; junction bases with no gene match: 8. CDR3 length: 14 residues. CDR3 DNA sequence: TGTGCTAGTGGTATAACCGGGACTAGATATGAGCAGTTCTTC. Amino acids: CASGITGTRYEQFF.

The chain is built from TRBV5-1 and TRBJ2-7, with a weak D call TRBD1 (6 bases). The ends were cut back, 4 bases at V and 2 bases at J, with 7 bases in the middle. The CDR3 contains 12 residues. CDR1 and CDR2 from the germline V gene are SGHRS and YFSETQ. Written as DNA, the CDR3 is TGCGCCAGCAGCGAGGGGGCCTACGAGCAGTACTTC. It is translated as CASSEGAYEQYF.

The chain recombines TRBV6-6 with TRBJ1-1, with D perhaps TRBD1 (5 bases). This CDR3 is built from 12 residues. Germline-derived CDR1 and CDR2 are MNHNY and SVGAGI (reference sequence). The V end lost 8 bases, the J end lost 4 bases, and 11 bases lay between the germline ends. The CDR3 protein is CASRGGGTEAFF. The CDR3 bases are TGTGCCAGCCGGGGGGGAGGCACTGAAGCTTTCTTT.

The chain is built from TRBV5-1 and TRBJ2-1; 9 bases fit TRBD1. After removal of 4 bases from V and 1 base from J, the junction contained 3 bases not matched to a gene. The CDR3 has 15 residues. The V gene's germline CDR1 is SGHRS and CDR2 YFSETQ. The CDR3 sequence is CASSVDRGSYNEQFF. The CDR3 DNA reads TGCGCCAGCAGCGTGGACAGGGGATCCTACAATGAGCAGTTCTTC.